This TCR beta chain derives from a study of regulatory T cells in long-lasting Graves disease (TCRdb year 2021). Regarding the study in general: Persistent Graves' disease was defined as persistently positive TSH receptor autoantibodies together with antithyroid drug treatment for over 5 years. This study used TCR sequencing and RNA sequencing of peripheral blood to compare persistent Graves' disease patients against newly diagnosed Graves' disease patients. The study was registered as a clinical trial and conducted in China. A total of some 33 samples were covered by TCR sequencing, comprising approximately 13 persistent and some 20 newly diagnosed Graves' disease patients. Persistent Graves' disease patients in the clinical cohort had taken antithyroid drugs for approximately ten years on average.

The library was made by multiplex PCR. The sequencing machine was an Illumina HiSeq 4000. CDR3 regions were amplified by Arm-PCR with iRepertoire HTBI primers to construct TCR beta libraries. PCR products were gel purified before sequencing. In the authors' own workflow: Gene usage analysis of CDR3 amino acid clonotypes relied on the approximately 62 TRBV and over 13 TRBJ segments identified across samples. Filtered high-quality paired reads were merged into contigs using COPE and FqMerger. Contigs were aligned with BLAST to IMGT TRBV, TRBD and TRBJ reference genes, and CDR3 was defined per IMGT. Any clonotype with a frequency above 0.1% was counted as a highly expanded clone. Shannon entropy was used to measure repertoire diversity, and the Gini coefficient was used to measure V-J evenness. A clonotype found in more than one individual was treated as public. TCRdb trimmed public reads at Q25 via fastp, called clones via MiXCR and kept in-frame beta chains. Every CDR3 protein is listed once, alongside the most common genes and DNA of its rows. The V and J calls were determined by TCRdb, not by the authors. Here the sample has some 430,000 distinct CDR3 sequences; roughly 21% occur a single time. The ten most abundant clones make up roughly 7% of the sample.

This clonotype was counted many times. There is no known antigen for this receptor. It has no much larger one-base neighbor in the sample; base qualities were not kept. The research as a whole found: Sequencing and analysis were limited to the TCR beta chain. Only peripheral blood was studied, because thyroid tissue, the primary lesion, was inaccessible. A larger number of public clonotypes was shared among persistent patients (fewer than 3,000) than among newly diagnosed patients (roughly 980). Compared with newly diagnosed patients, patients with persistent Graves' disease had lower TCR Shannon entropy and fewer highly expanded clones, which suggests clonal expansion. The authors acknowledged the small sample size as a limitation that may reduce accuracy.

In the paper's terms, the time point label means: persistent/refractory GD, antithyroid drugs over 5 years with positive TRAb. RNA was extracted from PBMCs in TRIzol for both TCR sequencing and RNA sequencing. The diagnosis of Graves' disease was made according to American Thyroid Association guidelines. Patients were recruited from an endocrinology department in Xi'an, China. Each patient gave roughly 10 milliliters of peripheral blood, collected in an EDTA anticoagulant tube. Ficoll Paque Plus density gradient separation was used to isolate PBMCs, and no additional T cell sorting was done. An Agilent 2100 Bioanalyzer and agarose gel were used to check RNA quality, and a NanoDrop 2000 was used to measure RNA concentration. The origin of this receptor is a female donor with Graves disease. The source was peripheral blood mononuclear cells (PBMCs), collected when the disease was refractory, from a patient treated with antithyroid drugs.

CDR3 region: CASSLGQTSNYGYTF. The bases read TGTGCCAGCAGCTTAGGACAGACAAGTAACTATGGCTACACCTTC. The rearranged chain carries TRBV6-1 and TRBJ1-2; TRBD1 is a possible D gene, resting on 6 matching bases. The germline V gene encodes CDR1 MNHNS and CDR2 SASEGT. V is clipped by 6 bases and J by 1 base, and the sequence between their germline boundaries is 15 bases long. Its CDR3 holds 15 amino acids, cysteine through phenylalanine. Here the CDR3 DNA is all that survives: 45 bases in frame from base 1.